The clone carrying this TCR beta chain occurred a few times. Its antigen is not known. This specimen belongs to a study of graft-versus-host responses after intestinal transplantation. As for the study in general: Isolated intestinal, liver-intestinal, or multivisceral transplants were what recipients had. Anti-thymocyte globulin induction preceded about three years of tacrolimus and steroid maintenance in all recipients. Study outcomes and limitations: Recipient-marrow GvH clones were detected, some having first appeared in ileum or blood.

The assay was immunoSEQ multiplex PCR, and TCRdb's table has in-frame clones only and misses some. This repertoire shows around 99,000 clones, over 80% found once; its top ten account for approximately 0.76%. Germline V gene lookup returns CDR1 SGHNT and CDR2 YYREEE (reference sequence). V was trimmed by 0 bases and J by 4 bases, leaving 7 bases between them. The CDR3 spans 13 residues. The J gene is TRBJ1-2, the V gene TRBV5-4; D remains unclear. Material: unstimulated CD4+ T cells sorted from spleen or lymph node cells, obtained before transplant. The sequence was obtained from a human donor who was the organ donor for an intestinal transplant. For the CDR3, the DNA is TGTGCCAGCAGCTTGGACAGAACCTATGGCTACACCTTC. Its translation is CASSLDRTYGYTF.